These 4 T cell receptor beta chains came from one sample sequenced in a study of control samples from healthy donors and cancer patients. The method was immunoSEQ multiplex PCR; TCRdb's version includes in-frame clones alone and lacks a portion of them. Of a few hundred thousand clones in the sample, approximately 92% were seen once. The sequencing input was PBMCs. All receptors come from a man aged 35 to 55 with head and neck cancer.

The chain is built from TRBV5-4 and TRBJ1-1; 10 bases agree with TRBD1. Per germline, CDR1 SGHNT and CDR2 YYREEE (reference sequence). The CDR3 has 15 amino acids. The J segment lost 4 bases and the V segment lost 3 bases, leaving 6 bases of the junction unmatched. The CDR3 is CASSSFDRGPTEAFF. The CDR3 DNA sequence: TGTGCCAGCAGCTCCTTCGACAGGGGGCCCACTGAAGCTTTCTTT.

The genes are TRBV12-3 or TRBV12-4 and TRBJ1-1; the D is unclear. The V and J ends lost 7 bases and 1 base respectively, with 10 bases between them. The length of the CDR3 is 13 residues. The CDR3 loop is CASMDMGNTEAFF. The CDR3 nucleotides read TGTGCCAGCATGGATATGGGGAACACTGAAGCTTTCTTT.

The rearrangement links TRBV5-1 to TRBJ2-3, with a possible D match to TRBD1 (6 bases). The germline V gene has CDR1 SGHRS and CDR2 YFSETQ. CDR3 length: 15 residues. V was trimmed by 4 bases and J by 2 bases, leaving 14 bases between them. This CDR3 reads CASSPLRGITDTQYF. DNA for the CDR3: TGCGCCAGCAGCCCTCTTAGGGGGATCACAGATACGCAGTATTTT. Full variable domain (rest looked up from reference TRBV5-1 and TRBJ2-3): KAGVTQTPRYLIKTRGQQVTLSCSPISGHRSVSWYQQTPGQGLQFLFEYFSETQRNKGNFPGRFSGRQFSNSRSEMNVSTLELGDSALYLCASSPLRGITDTQYFGPGTRLTVL.

This clone is a singleton in its sample. This rearrangement joins TRBV9 to TRBJ1-2; TRBD1 matches 7 bases. V shed 0 bases and J 3 bases; nucleotides not matched to a gene: 5. Germline V CDR1 and CDR2: SGDLS, YYNGEE. The CDR3 contains 15 residues. The CDR3 protein is CASSVGRTGDYGYTF. CDR3 nucleotide sequence: TGTGCCAGCAGCGTAGGAAGGACAGGCGACTATGGCTACACCTTC.